The 3 T cell receptor beta chains in this list originate from one sample, sequenced in a study of radiation and T cells in renal cell carcinoma. The data were produced by immunoSEQ multiplex PCR, yet TCRdb's version contains in-frame clones alone and is incomplete. The repertoire consists of more than 11,000 clones, with roughly three fifths occurring once and the leading ten covering 10% to 15%. Specified treatment: treatment-naive control, cytoreductive nephrectomy. The material sequenced was tumor tissue, taken from a patient whose treatment was nephrectomy without radiotherapy. These receptors all come from a middle-aged man with renal cell carcinoma.

This clone is a singleton in its sample. Other DNA sequences in the sample encode the same CDR3. This chain joins TRBV19 and TRBJ2-1; possible D gene TRBD1, 5 bases. Trimming stripped 1 base from V and 0 bases from J, with 7 bases between. The V gene's germline CDR1 is LNHDA and CDR2 SQIVND (reference sequence). The CDR3 extends over 15 amino acids. This CDR3 reads CASSIGGGSYNEQFF. The CDR3 coding sequence is TGTGCCAGTAGTATAGGGGGCGGCTCCTACAATGAGCAGTTCTTC.

The genes are TRBV29-1 and TRBJ2-3; D unclear. The germline V gene has CDR1 SQVTM and CDR2 ANQGSEA. CDR3 length: 13 residues. V lost 4 bases and J 0 bases, leaving 8 bases between the germline ends. The CDR3 spells CSVARFSTDTQYF. The CDR3, as DNA: TGCAGCGTTGCCAGGTTTAGCACAGATACGCAGTATTTT.

The rearrangement links TRBV7-8 to TRBJ2-2, with D perhaps TRBD2 (5 bases). The CDR3 spans 16 residues. Trimming stripped 1 base from V and 2 bases from J, with 11 bases between. Germline CDR1 is SGHVS and CDR2 is FQNEAQ. CDR3 nucleotide sequence: TGTGCCAGCAGCTTAGGACCCGGGGTAAACACCGGGGAGCTGTTTTTT. Amino acids: CASSLGPGVNTGELFF.